This entry concerns a single TCR beta chain. Its antigen is currently not known. Base-call qualities are not available, and no considerably larger clone is one nucleotide away. These data are taken from a study of blood T cell repertoires in COVID-19 (dated by TCRdb to about 2020). Looking at the study overall: Samples covering the acute and convalescent phases of COVID-19 were provided by collaborators in the United States, Italy and Spain. The prospective study material was composed of cDNA or gDNA derived from T cells, B-cell-depleted T cells, or PBMCs. Subjects who had been exposed to COVID-19, were actively infected with it, or had recovered from it provided the deeply sampled blood TCRbeta repertoires that made up the dataset. The repertoires were made available in a free public database intended to serve as a resource for research on the immune response to SARS-CoV-2. The samples were drawn from the first 160 participants of the ongoing ImmuneRACE study and from 1,254 subjects provided by 6 global collaborators. The sample metadata nearly always contained a de-identified subject ID, COVID-19 status, age in years and sex. Where available, HLA class I and class II types were obtained from metadata supplied by the sample provider rather than from assay-based typing. Beyond this particular receptor, the publication reports: The amount of clinical and demographic metadata varied by source and participant and was provided uncurated.

Ends trimmed: V by 1 base, J by 5 bases; bases unmatched to a gene: 2. The CDR3 starts with the cysteine, ends with the phenylalanine, and has 14 residues. Only the CDR3 portion is preserved as DNA: 42 bases, with reading frame beginning at the first base. According to the germline V gene (reference sequence), CDR1 reads LGHDT and CDR2 reads YNNKEL. TCRbeta CDR3 regions were amplified from genomic DNA using the immunoSEQ Assay, a bias-controlled multiplex PCR. The original pipeline was this. Nucleated cell counts per sample were estimated from amplification of reference gene primers within the assay. Sequence reads were collapsed and filtered to measure the absolute abundance of every unique TCRbeta CDR3 rearrangement. For each sample, productive Simpson clonality was calculated as the square root of Simpson's diversity index across productive rearrangements. TCRdb retrieved this table from immuneACCESS and kept in-frame rearrangements only. Not all clones are present; in checked studies, unresolved V genes account for under half, and no reason is known for the remainder. The V and J calls and clone size come from that table; D and trimming were worked out from the DNA. The sample data list 70,000 to 95,000 clones, and just over 85% of these were observed just once. Roughly 8.1% of the sample is taken by the ten largest.

Collaborating institutions collected whole blood in K2EDTA tubes following their own protocols. For TCRbeta analysis, collaborators shipped samples as frozen whole blood, isolated PBMCs, or DNA extracted from either of those sample types. The sequence came from a woman between 65 and 79 years old with acute or convalescent COVID-19. This chain is built from TRBV3-1 (or the pseudogene TRBV3-2) and TRBJ1-1, with 9 bases aligning to TRBD1. Sequencing was performed on peripheral blood. At the DNA level, the sequence is TGTGCCAGCAGCCAAGCGGGACAGGGAACTGAAGCTTTCTTT. Its protein product is CASSQAGQGTEAFF.